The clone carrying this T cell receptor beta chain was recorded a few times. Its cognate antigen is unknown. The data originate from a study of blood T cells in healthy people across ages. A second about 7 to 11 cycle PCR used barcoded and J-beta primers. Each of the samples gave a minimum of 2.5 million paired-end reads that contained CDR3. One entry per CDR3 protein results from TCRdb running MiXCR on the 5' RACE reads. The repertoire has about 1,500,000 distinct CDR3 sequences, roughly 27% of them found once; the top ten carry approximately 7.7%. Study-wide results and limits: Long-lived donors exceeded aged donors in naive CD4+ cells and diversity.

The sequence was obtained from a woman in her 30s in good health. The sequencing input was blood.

CDR3 sequence reads: CASSRARNNYGYTF. CDR3 nucleotide sequence: TGCGCCAGCAGCCGGGCGAGAAATAACTATGGCTACACCTTC. V usage is TRBV5-1 and J usage is TRBJ1-2; D gene unclear. V was pared by 4 bases and J by 1 base, with 11 bases between. Germline V gene sequence: CDR1 SGHRS, CDR2 YFSETQ. CDR3 size: 14 residues.